This T cell receptor beta chain was documented in a study of shared clonotypes between healthy human individuals. Study findings and constraints: Naive subsets, compared against memory subsets, generally had larger estimated richness values. Rarefaction gave evidence that sorted-subset sequencing remained incomplete despite large depth.

The germline CDR1 and CDR2 sequences are SGHRS and YFSETQ. CDR3 size: 14 residues. V dropped 4 bases and J dropped 5; count of bases not matched to a gene: 4. For every subset, genomic DNA was evenly distributed across several immunoSEQ plates. The protocol was immunoSEQ multiplex PCR, while the TCRdb copy is restricted to in-frame clones and leaves out a portion. The sample lists about 2 million clones, 95% occurring once. On this clone itself: Its antigen remains unidentified.

This TCR came from a man aged 18 to 29 in good health. The sample comprised naive CD4+ T cells sorted from blood. Noted subset: CD45RA+ positively selected. V is TRBV5-1 and J is TRBJ2-5, with TRBD2 matching over 11 bases. The CDR3 loop reads CASSLRTSGETQYF. In DNA form, the CDR3 reads TGCGCCAGCAGCCTCAGGACTAGCGGGGAGACCCAGTACTTC.